The 22 T cell receptor beta chains reported below all come from one sample, sequenced in a study of technical replicates of blood from a handful of donors. TCRdb keeps only in-frame clones here, not all; method: immunoSEQ multiplex PCR. This sample has 79,000 or so clones, with 91% found just once. Material for sequencing was T cells isolated from PBMCs. These receptors came from a human donor in good health.

The chain joins TRBV6-6 to TRBJ2-3, with 9 positions matching TRBD2. The V segment lost 6 bases and the J segment 0 bases; nucleotides outside the gene matches: 4. Germline V lookup: CDR1 MNHNY, CDR2 SVGAGI (reference sequence). The length of the CDR3 is 15 residues. The CDR3 coding sequence is TGTGCCAGCAGATTTAGCGGGAGAAGCACAGATACGCAGTATTTT. Translated, it gives CASRFSGRSTDTQYF.

The chain recombines TRBV10-3 with TRBJ2-7; 10 nucleotides align to TRBD1. The CDR3 has 14 residues. In germline, CDR1 is ENHRY, CDR2 SYGVKD. V shed 7 bases and J 6 bases; nucleotides not matched to a gene: 9. CDR3 nucleotides: TGTGCCATCAAAGAGAGGGACAGGGGAACCGAGCAGTACTTC. Protein sequence: CAIKERDRGTEQYF.

The sample holds a few counts of this clone. This rearrangement joins TRBV7-9 to TRBJ1-1; a possible D gene is TRBD1 (5 bases). With 2 bases removed from V and 3 bases from J, the gap between germline ends came to 10 bases. The CDR3 length is 14 residues. Germline values: CDR1 SEHNR, CDR2 FQNEAQ (reference sequence). The DNA for the CDR3 is TGTGCCAGCAGCTTAAACGGCAGGGACACTGAAGCTTTCTTT. As protein: CASSLNGRDTEAFF. The whole variable domain, filled in from reference TRBV7-9 and TRBJ1-1, reads DTGVSQNPRHKITKRGQNVTFRCDPISEHNRLYWYRQTLGQGPEFLTYFQNEAQLEKSRLLSDRFSAERPKGSFSTLEIQRTEQGDSAMYLCASSLNGRDTEAFFGQGTRLTVV.

CDR3 loop: CASSLGGRANYGYTF. The CDR3 nucleotides are TGTGCCAGCAGCTTGGGAGGCAGAGCTAACTATGGCTACACCTTC. J is TRBJ1-2 and V is TRBV5-6; D is unresolved. There are 15 residues in the CDR3. V gave up 0 bases and J gave up 0 bases, with 9 bases separating them. From germline, CDR1 is SGHDT and CDR2 YYEEEE.

V gene TRBV4-1 combines with J gene TRBJ1-5, with a possible D match to TRBD1 (6 bases). The V gene lost 0 bases and the J gene lost 5 bases, with 8 bases spanning the gap. The CDR3 totals 14 residues. CDR1 is MGHRA and CDR2 is YSYEKL in the germline V gene. The CDR3: CASSQESGDQPQHF. The CDR3 bases are TGCGCCAGCAGCCAAGAGTCAGGGGATCAGCCCCAGCATTTT.

The chain couples TRBV18 to TRBJ2-7, with 11 bases identical to TRBD2. V was pared by 6 bases and J by 6 bases, with 7 bases of the junction left unmatched. The CDR3 runs 14 residues. Germline CDR1 reads KGHSH; CDR2 reads LQKENI. CDR3: CASSLFSGRGEQYF. CDR3 bases: TGTGCCAGCTCCCTCTTTAGCGGGAGGGGCGAGCAGTACTTC.

CDR3 coding DNA: TGTGCCAGCAGTTTAAAAGTGCCGAGAGTCGGGGAGCTGTTTTTT. This encodes CASSLKVPRVGELFF. This chain uses TRBV28 with TRBJ2-2; unclear D gene. In germline, CDR1 is MDHEN, CDR2 SYDVKM. Deletions cut 2 bases from V and 7 bases from J, with 14 bases between. The CDR3 extends over 15 amino acids.

V is TRBV6-5 and J is TRBJ2-6; D ambiguous. Trimming removed 3 bases at V and 0 bases at J, with 3 bases between. There are 14 residues in the CDR3. CDR1 MNHEY and CDR2 SVGAGI come from the germline V gene. The CDR3 DNA reads as TGTGCCAGCAGTTATAGCTCTGGGGCCAACGTCCTGACTTTC. Translating gives CASSYSSGANVLTF.

The V and J genes are TRBV19 and TRBJ2-1; D is ambiguous. V was cut by 3 bases and J by 4 bases, with 10 bases left in between. This CDR3 is 14 amino acids long. The germline CDR1 and CDR2 sequences are LNHDA and SQIVND (reference sequence). The CDR3 sequence: CASSMGQVYNEQFF. CDR3 in DNA: TGTGCCAGTAGTATGGGCCAGGTTTACAATGAGCAGTTCTTC.

V is TRBV20-1 and J is TRBJ2-7; D is ambiguous. CDR1 is DFQATT, CDR2 SNEGSKA, per germline (reference sequence). The V and J ends lost 6 bases and 5 bases respectively, with 8 bases between them. This CDR3 region has 10 residues. In nucleotides, the CDR3 is TGCAGTGCAATCAGGCACGAGCAGTACTTC. This codes for CSAIRHEQYF.

The gene calls are TRBV7-9 and TRBJ1-1; 8 bases match TRBD1. V shed 1 base and J 5 bases; nucleotides not matched to a gene: 0. Germline CDR1 and CDR2: SEHNR and FQNEAQ (reference sequence). CDR3 length equals 13 residues. The CDR3 sequence: CASSLGQGTEAFF. The CDR3 DNA reads TGTGCCAGCAGCTTAGGACAGGGGACTGAAGCTTTCTTT.

This clone was detected once. V is TRBV30 and J is TRBJ1-2; possibly TRBD1 for D (6 bases). Trimming stripped 5 bases from V and 4 bases from J, with 14 bases between. The CDR3 is 13 amino acids. Germline V CDR1 and CDR2: GTSNPN, SVGIG (reference sequence). The CDR3 bases are TGTGCCTGGGCCTCCGGGACACTCTATGGCTACACCTTC. Amino acid sequence: CAWASGTLYGYTF.

In its sample, this clone was seen once. The rearrangement joins TRBV7-2 to TRBJ2-1; D possibly corresponds to TRBD1 (5 bases). The CDR3 consists of 13 residues. Trimming took 3 bases from V and 8 from J, leaving 11 bases between them. Germline assignment: CDR1 SGHTA and CDR2 FQGNSA. CDR3: CASSLGPGDEQFF. CDR3 coding DNA: TGTGCCAGCAGCTTGGGGCCCGGCGATGAGCAGTTCTTC.

The rearrangement links TRBV28 to TRBJ2-5, with 10 positions matching TRBD2. Germline CDR1 reads MDHEN; CDR2 reads SYDVKM. The CDR3 loop spans 18 amino acids. The V gene end was trimmed by 3 bases and the J gene end by 2 bases; junction bases not matched to a gene: 12. In DNA form, the CDR3 reads TGTGCCAGCAGTTTCCCAACCCTTCATAGCGGGGGGCAAGAGACCCAGTACTTC. This sequence encodes CASSFPTLHSGGQETQYF.

The V gene is TRBV30, the J gene TRBJ1-5, with D perhaps TRBD1 (6 bases). Trimming left V 4 bases short and J 5 bases short, with 24 bases between. The V gene's germline CDR1 is GTSNPN and CDR2 SVGIG (reference sequence). This CDR3 has 17 amino acids. CDR3: CAWTGQSADPFYQPQHF. As DNA, the CDR3 is TGTGCCTGGACAGGACAGTCTGCCGATCCATTCTATCAGCCCCAGCATTTT.

On this clone itself: At one end, the junction sequence differs from germline, possibly due to a read error. This chain connects TRBV29-1 to TRBJ2-1; TRBD1 aligns across 11 bases. The germline gives CDR1 SQVTM, CDR2 ANQGSEA. The CDR3 covers 18 residues. The chain's CDR3 is CSVEDTGTGGDIGHLRVF. In DNA, the CDR3 is TGCAGCGTTGAAGATACCGGGACAGGGGGGGACATTGGCCATTTACGGGTCTTC.

The CDR3 nucleotides are TGTGCCAGCAGCCCGGGACTAGCGGGAGGCTCTTACAATGAGCAGTTCTTC. It is translated as CASSPGLAGGSYNEQFF. The chain combines TRBV2 with TRBJ2-1, with TRBD2 matching over 15 bases. Unmatched junction bases numbered 7, after V lost 6 bases and J lost 4 bases. CDR1 SNHLY and CDR2 FYNNEI come from the germline V gene. The CDR3 covers 17 residues.

The chain carries TRBV11-2 and TRBJ1-1; 10 bases align to TRBD1. Germline values: CDR1 SGHAT, CDR2 FQNNGV. Trimming took 5 bases from V and 0 from J; bases not matched to a gene: 9. This CDR3 is 17 amino acids long. The CDR3 DNA is TGTGCCAGCAGCCGAGACCCGGGACAGGGGATGAACACTGAAGCTTTCTTT. Residues: CASSRDPGQGMNTEAFF.

The rearrangement uses TRBV2 and TRBJ1-4, with TRBD1 identical over 7 bases. Germline V lookup: CDR1 SNHLY, CDR2 FYNNEI. The CDR3 spans 16 residues. V gave up 1 base and J gave up 7 bases; unmatched junction bases: 9. The CDR3 reads CASSEEETGWGEKLFF. In DNA form, the CDR3 reads TGTGCCAGCAGTGAAGAAGAGACAGGGTGGGGTGAAAAACTGTTTTTT.

This chain joins TRBV7-6 and TRBJ1-6; D gene ambiguous. This CDR3 region has 17 residues. Germline loops: CDR1 SGHVS, CDR2 FNYEAQ. Trimming shortened V by 5 bases and J by 0 bases, and 14 bases separated the two germline ends. The CDR3 DNA follows: TGTGCCAGCAGCATAGGTGGAGTTAACTCCTATAATTCACCCCTCCACTTT. It specifies CASSIGGVNSYNSPLHF.

The chain employs TRBV27 and TRBJ2-2, with 9 bases matching TRBD1. V dropped 6 bases and J dropped 3; count of bases not matched to a gene: 8. Germline V gene lookup returns CDR1 MNHEY and CDR2 SMNVEV (reference sequence). The CDR3 consists of 16 residues. The CDR3 reads CASSRPGQGYTGELFF. CDR3 nucleotides: TGTGCCAGCAGCCGACCGGGACAGGGATACACCGGGGAGCTGTTTTTT.

This chain connects TRBV6-5 to TRBJ2-2, with D possibly TRBD2 on 5 matching bases. V shed 0 bases and J shed 1 base, with 6 bases lying between them. Germline V gives CDR1 MNHEY, CDR2 SVGAGI. There are 15 residues in the CDR3. The DNA of the CDR3 is TGTGCCAGCAGTTACTCCCGGGGGAACACCGGGGAGCTGTTTTTT. Translating gives CASSYSRGNTGELFF.